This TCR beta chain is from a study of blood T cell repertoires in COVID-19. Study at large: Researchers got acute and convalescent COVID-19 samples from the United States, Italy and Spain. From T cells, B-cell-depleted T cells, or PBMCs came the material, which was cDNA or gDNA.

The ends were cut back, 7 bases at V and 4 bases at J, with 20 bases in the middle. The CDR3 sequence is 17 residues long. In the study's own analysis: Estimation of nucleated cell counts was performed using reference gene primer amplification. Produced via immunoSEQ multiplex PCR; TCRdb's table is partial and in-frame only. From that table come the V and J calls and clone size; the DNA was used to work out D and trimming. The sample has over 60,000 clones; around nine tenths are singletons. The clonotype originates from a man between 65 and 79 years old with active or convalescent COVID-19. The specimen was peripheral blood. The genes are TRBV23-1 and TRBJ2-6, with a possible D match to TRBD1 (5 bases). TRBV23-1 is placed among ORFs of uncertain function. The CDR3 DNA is TGCGCCAGCACGAAGGAACAGGTGGGTTGGGGGGCCAACGTCCTGACTTTC. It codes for CASTKEQVGWGANVLTF.